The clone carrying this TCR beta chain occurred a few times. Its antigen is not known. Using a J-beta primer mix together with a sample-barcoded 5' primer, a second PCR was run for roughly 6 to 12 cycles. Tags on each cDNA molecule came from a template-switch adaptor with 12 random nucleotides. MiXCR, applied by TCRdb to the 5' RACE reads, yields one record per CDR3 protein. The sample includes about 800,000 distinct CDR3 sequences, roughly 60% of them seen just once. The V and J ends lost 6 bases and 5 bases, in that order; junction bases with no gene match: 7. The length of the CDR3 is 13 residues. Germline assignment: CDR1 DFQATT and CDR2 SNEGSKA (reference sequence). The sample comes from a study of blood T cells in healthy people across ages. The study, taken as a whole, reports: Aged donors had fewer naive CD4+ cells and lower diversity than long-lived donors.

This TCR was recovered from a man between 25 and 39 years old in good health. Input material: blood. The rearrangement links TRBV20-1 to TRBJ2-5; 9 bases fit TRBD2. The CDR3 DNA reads TGCAGTGCGCGCGGGGGGGCCGAGGAGACCCAGTACTTC. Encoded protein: CSARGGAEETQYF.